This passage covers 19 T cell receptor beta chains from one sample sequenced in a study of read filtering for tumor transcriptome and immune sequencing. Molecular barcoded adaptors covering alpha/delta and beta/gamma chains were used on around 370 ng RNA. In TCRdb, the reads were re-called with MiXCR into one record per CDR3 protein. Of 39,000 or so distinct CDR3 sequences detected, around 15% appear once; the ten largest clones hold 30%. The specimen sequenced was a population of CD138-negative cells sorted from bone marrow. Receptors were obtained from a donor aged 40 or older with multiple myeloma.

There are many counts of this clonotype. V is TRBV7-9 and J is TRBJ2-7; weak D call: TRBD2 (6 bases). CDR1 is SEHNR, CDR2 FQNEAQ, per germline (reference sequence). The CDR3 has 15 residues. With 2 bases removed from V and 0 bases from J, the gap between germline ends came to 11 bases. CDR3 region: CASSLSSANSYEQYF. The CDR3 DNA reads TGTGCCAGCAGCTTATCTAGCGCAAACTCCTACGAGCAGTACTTC. Full variable domain (missing parts from reference TRBV7-9 and TRBJ2-7): DTGVSQNPRHKITKRGQNVTFRCDPISEHNRLYWYRQTLGQGPEFLTYFQNEAQLEKSRLLSDRFSAERPKGSFSTLEIQRTEQGDSAMYLCASSLSSANSYEQYFGPGTRLTVT.

Worth noting for this clonotype: This could be a read error, since a much larger clone is one nucleotide away. This rearrangement joins TRBV6-2 or TRBV6-3 to TRBJ2-7; perhaps TRBD2 as D (5 bases). The CDR3 loop spans 14 amino acids. CDR1 and CDR2 from the germline V gene are MNHEY and SVGEGT. The CDR3 loop reads CVSSMYPGSYEQYF. In DNA form, the CDR3 reads TGTGTCAGCAGTATGTATCCGGGATCCTACGAGCAGTACTTC.

This clonotype was found many times. V gene TRBV27 combines with J gene TRBJ1-1; the D is unclear. This CDR3 region has 13 residues. V lost 4 bases and J lost 5, with 11 bases in between. Germline CDR1 and CDR2: MNHEY and SMNVEV (reference sequence). The CDR3 loop reads CASSSELRTEAFF. The DNA of the CDR3 is TGTGCCAGCAGTTCAGAACTGAGGACTGAAGCTTTCTTT.

This clonotype showed up many times. This rearrangement joins TRBV29-1 to TRBJ1-5; the D is unclear. Per germline, CDR1 SQVTM and CDR2 ANQGSEA. V was shortened by 8 bases and J by 7 bases, with 24 bases between the two germline ends. CDR3 length: 15 amino acids. CDR3: CSPEVATHMTQPQHF. CDR3 in DNA: TGCAGCCCAGAGGTCGCGACTCATATGACCCAGCCCCAGCATTTT.

This clonotype was seen ten or more times. The chain carries TRBV5-1 and TRBJ2-5; TRBD2 matches 9 bases. The V and J ends lost 4 bases and 5 bases, in that order; junction bases with no gene match: 15. Germline lookup yields CDR1 SGHRS and CDR2 YFSETQ. CDR3 length: 17 residues. This CDR3 is CASSTRGSSGKWETQYF. Here the CDR3 DNA reads TGCGCCAGCAGCACCAGAGGCTCTAGCGGGAAATGGGAGACCCAGTACTTC.

Notes on this clonotype: A far larger clone is only one base removed, so a read error is likely. The V gene is TRBV11-3, the J gene TRBJ2-1; D perhaps matches TRBD1 (5 bases). CDR1 and CDR2 (germline): SGHNT, YENEEA. There are 17 residues in the CDR3. CDR3 sequence reads: CSSSPGEVLRTYNEQFF. The CDR3 nucleotides read TGTTCCAGCAGCCCGGGCGAGGTACTTCGGACATACAATGAGCAGTTCTTC.

This clonotype was recorded many times. V gene TRBV11-2 combines with J gene TRBJ2-2, with a tentative D call TRBD2 (5 bases). Trimming left V 6 bases short and J 6 bases short, with 14 bases between. The germline gives CDR1 SGHAT, CDR2 FQNNGV. The CDR3 is made up of 14 amino acids. CDR3 protein: CASSSRVNSGELFF. For the CDR3, the DNA is TGTGCCAGCAGTTCGAGGGTCAATTCCGGGGAGCTGTTTTTT.

About this clonotype: Given the absence of the conserved phenylalanine or tryptophan at the CDR3 end, a read error is likely. This chain uses TRBV5-1 with TRBJ1-1; a weak D match, TRBD1 (5 bases). The CDR3 extends over 11 amino acids. Germline values: CDR1 SGHRS, CDR2 YFSETQ. CDR3: CASDIGGEAFS. DNA of the CDR3: TGTGCCTCCGACATCGGGGGTGAAGCTTTCTCT.

This clonotype has more than one count but fewer than ten. The chain is built from TRBV5-1 and TRBJ2-3; D is unresolved. The V end was cut by 0 bases, the J end by 6 bases, with 5 bases between. CDR3 length: 12 amino acids. Per germline, CDR1 SGHRS and CDR2 YFSETQ. The DNA for the CDR3 is TGCGCCAGCAGCTTGGATCGGGATACGCAGTATTTT. It is translated as CASSLDRDTQYF.

This clonotype was observed a single time. The chain has TRBV7-9 and TRBJ1-4; 7 positions match TRBD1. The CDR3 has 15 residues. J gave up 5 bases and V 5 bases, and 8 bases lay outside the gene matches. Germline-derived CDR1 and CDR2 are SEHNR and FQNEAQ (reference sequence). This chain's CDR3 is CASSPPTGQNEKLFF. In DNA, the CDR3 is TGTGCCAGCAGCCCTCCGACAGGGCAAAATGAAAAACTGTTTTTT.

This clonotype was found many times. This chain connects TRBV20-1 to TRBJ1-1; weak D call: TRBD1 (6 bases). Looked up from germline, CDR1 is DFQATT and CDR2 is SNEGSKA (reference sequence). The CDR3 loop spans 13 amino acids. The V end was cut by 3 bases, the J end by 7 bases, with 15 bases between. CDR3 DNA sequence: TGCAGTGCTAGGGGCAGGGGAGGGAGTGAAGCTTTCTTT. Protein product: CSARGRGGSEAFF.

This clonotype was recorded many times. The V and J genes are TRBV5-6 and TRBJ2-1, with D possibly matching TRBD2 (5 bases). CDR1 and CDR2 (germline): SGHDT, YYEEEE. Trimming stripped 4 bases from V and 4 bases from J, with 12 bases between. The CDR3 consists of 14 residues. The DNA of the CDR3 is TGTGCCAGCAGCCGGGATCGAAATTACAATGAGCAGTTCTTC. It is translated as CASSRDRNYNEQFF.

This clonotype was counted at least ten times. The chain employs TRBV20-1 and TRBJ2-1; D uncertain. Trimming pared 5 bases from V and 10 bases from J, leaving 12 bases between. CDR3 length: 11 residues. CDR1 and CDR2 from the germline V gene are DFQATT and SNEGSKA (reference sequence). This CDR3 reads CSAPGPDEQFF. The CDR3 coding sequence is TGCAGTGCTCCGGGCCCGGACGAGCAGTTCTTC.

This clonotype was picked up many times. The chain employs TRBV5-5 and TRBJ2-7, with 10 positions matching TRBD2. Germline V lookup: CDR1 SGHKS, CDR2 YYEKEE (reference sequence). The CDR3 extends over 14 amino acids. V shed 5 bases and J 3 bases; nucleotides not matched to a gene: 5. CDR3 amino acids: CASSRTSGVYEQYF. The CDR3 DNA is TGTGCCAGCAGTCGGACTAGCGGTGTCTACGAGCAGTACTTC.

The sample holds many counts of this clonotype. The rearrangement joins TRBV6-5 to TRBJ2-7; 9 positions agree with TRBD1. This CDR3 is built from 15 residues. Germline CDR1 MNHEY, CDR2 SVGAGI. The V and J ends lost 7 bases and 6 bases, in that order; junction bases with no gene match: 13. Here the CDR3 reads CASTHKPGQGSEQYF. Written as DNA, the CDR3 is TGTGCCAGCACCCACAAGCCGGGACAGGGCTCCGAGCAGTACTTC.

This clonotype was seen repeatedly, ten times or more. The J gene is TRBJ2-6, the V gene TRBV4-3; D call uncertain. The germline V gene has CDR1 LGHNA and CDR2 YSLEER. This CDR3 has 16 amino acids. Trimming removed 0 bases from V and 2 bases from J, with 8 bases in between. CDR3 sequence (DNA): TGCGCCAGCAGCCAAGATCTAGGAACTGGGGCCAACGTCCTGACTTTC. Translated: CASSQDLGTGANVLTF.

This clonotype has ten or more counts. The chain employs TRBV19 and TRBJ1-5; no definite D call. The CDR3 runs to 15 residues. Trimming shortened V by 2 bases and J by 0 bases, and 8 bases separated the two germline ends. Germline V gene sequence: CDR1 LNHDA, CDR2 SQIVND (reference sequence). In nucleotides, the CDR3 is TGTGCCAGTAGTATACAGCCTTATAGCAATCAGCCCCAGCATTTT. It is translated as CASSIQPYSNQPQHF.

This clonotype has only a few counts. This chain connects TRBV6-5 to TRBJ1-4; unclear D gene. CDR3 length: 14 amino acids. V lost 2 bases to trimming and J lost 7 bases, with 11 bases between them. Germline V gene sequence: CDR1 MNHEY, CDR2 SVGAGI. CDR3 in amino acids: CASSYGPASEKLFF. The CDR3 bases are TGTGCCAGCAGTTACGGCCCTGCGAGTGAAAAACTGTTTTTT.

The sample holds many counts of this clonotype. CDR3 nucleotides: TGTGCCAGCACCGGACAGAGCTCTGGAAACACCATATATTTT. Translated, it gives CASTGQSSGNTIYF. The gene calls are TRBV27 and TRBJ1-3; a weak D match, TRBD1 (6 bases). The germline V gene encodes CDR1 MNHEY and CDR2 SMNVEV (reference sequence). The CDR3 runs to 14 residues. Trimming stripped 7 bases from V and 0 bases from J, with 10 bases between.